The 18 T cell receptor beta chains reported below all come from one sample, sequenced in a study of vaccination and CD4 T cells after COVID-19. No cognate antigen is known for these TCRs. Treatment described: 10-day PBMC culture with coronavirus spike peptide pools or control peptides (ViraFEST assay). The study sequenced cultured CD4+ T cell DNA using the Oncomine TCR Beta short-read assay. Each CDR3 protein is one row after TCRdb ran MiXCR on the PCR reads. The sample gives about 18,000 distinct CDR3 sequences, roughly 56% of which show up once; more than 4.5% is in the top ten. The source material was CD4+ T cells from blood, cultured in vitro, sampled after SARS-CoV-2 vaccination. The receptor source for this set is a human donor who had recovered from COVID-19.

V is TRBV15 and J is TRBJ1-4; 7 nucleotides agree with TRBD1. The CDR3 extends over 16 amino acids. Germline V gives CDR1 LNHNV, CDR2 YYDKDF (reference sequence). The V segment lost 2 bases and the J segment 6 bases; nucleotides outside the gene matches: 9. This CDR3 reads CATSRPPQGVYEKLFF. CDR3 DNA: TGTGCCACCAGCAGACCCCCTCAGGGGGTTTATGAAAAACTGTTTTTT.

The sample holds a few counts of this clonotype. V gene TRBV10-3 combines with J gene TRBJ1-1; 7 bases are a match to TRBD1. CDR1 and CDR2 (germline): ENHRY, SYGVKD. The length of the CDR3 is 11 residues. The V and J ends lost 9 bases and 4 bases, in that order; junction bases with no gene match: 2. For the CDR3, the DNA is TGTGCCATTGCAGGGGGCACTGAAGCTTTCTTT. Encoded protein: CAIAGGTEAFF.

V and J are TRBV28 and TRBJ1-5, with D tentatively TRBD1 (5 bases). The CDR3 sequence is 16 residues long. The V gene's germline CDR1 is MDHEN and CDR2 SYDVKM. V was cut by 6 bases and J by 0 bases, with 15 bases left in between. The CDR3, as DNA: TGTGCCAGCAGCGCAACGGGGGTGGATAGCAATCAGCCCCAGCATTTT. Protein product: CASSATGVDSNQPQHF.

The CDR3 region has the DNA TGTGCCAGCAGAAGCCAGAGGACAGCAACTAATGAAAAACTGTTTTTT. Its protein is CASRSQRTATNEKLFF. The chain uses TRBV28 and TRBJ1-4; tentatively, D is TRBD1 (6 bases). The CDR3 consists of 16 residues. V was clipped by 6 bases and J by 0 bases, with 14 bases between them. From germline, CDR1 is MDHEN and CDR2 SYDVKM.

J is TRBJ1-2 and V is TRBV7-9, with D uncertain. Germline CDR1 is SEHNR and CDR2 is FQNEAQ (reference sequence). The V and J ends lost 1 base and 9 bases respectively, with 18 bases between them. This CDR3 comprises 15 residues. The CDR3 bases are TGTGCCAGCAGCTTAGGGGCCTCTATGGTGTATAGCTACACCTTC. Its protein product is CASSLGASMVYSYTF.

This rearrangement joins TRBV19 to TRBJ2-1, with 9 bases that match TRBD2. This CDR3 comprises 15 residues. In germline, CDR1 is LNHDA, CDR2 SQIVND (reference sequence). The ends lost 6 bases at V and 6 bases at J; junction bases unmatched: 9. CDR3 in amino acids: CASRATSGPSNEQFF. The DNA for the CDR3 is TGTGCCAGTAGGGCAACTAGCGGGCCTAGCAATGAGCAGTTCTTC.

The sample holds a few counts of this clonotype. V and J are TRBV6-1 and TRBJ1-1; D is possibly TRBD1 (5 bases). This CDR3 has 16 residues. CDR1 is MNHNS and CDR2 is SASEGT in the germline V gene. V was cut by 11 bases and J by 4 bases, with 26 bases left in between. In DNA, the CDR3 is TGTGCCGCGACTATGGGGTGGAGGGGTTCCGGCACTGAAGCTTTCTTT. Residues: CAATMGWRGSGTEAFF.

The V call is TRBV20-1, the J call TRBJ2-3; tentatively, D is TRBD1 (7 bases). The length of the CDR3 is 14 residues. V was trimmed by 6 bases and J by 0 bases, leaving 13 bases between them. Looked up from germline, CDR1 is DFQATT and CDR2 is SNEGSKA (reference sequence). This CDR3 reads CSARGAYSTDTQYF. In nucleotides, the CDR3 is TGCAGTGCCAGGGGGGCTTATAGCACAGATACGCAGTATTTT.

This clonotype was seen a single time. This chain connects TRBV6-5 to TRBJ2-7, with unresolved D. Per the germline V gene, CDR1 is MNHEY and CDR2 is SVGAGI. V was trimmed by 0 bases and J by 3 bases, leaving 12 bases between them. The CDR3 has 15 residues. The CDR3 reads CASSYSPSTDYEQYF. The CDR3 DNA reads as TGTGCCAGCAGTTACTCCCCGTCAACAGACTACGAGCAGTACTTC.

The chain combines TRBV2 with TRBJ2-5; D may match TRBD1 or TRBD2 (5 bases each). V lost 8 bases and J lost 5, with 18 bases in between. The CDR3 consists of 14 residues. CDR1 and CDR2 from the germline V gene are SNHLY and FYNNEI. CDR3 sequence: CASGRDQGMETQYF. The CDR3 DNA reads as TGTGCCAGCGGCCGGGACCAGGGAATGGAGACCCAGTACTTC.

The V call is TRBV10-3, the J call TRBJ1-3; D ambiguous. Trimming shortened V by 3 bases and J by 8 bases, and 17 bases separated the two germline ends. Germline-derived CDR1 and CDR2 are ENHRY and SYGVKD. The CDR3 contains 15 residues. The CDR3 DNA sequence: TGTGCCATCAGTGATCCCGGGCTTCCCGGTGACACCATATATTTT. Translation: CAISDPGLPGDTIYF.

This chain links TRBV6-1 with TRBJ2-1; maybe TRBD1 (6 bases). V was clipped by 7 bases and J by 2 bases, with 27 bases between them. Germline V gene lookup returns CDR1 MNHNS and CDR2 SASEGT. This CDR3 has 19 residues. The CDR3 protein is CASKRGPSVGGYTYNEQFF. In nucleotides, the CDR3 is TGTGCCAGCAAAAGGGGCCCTTCGGTAGGGGGTTATACCTACAATGAGCAGTTCTTC.

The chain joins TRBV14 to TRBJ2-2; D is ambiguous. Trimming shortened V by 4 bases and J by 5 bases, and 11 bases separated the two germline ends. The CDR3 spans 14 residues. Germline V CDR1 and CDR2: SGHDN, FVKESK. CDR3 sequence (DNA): TGTGCCAGCAGCCGGTCCCTCCTAACCGGGGAGCTGTTTTTT. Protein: CASSRSLLTGELFF.

The CDR3 sequence: CASSLSRGSTDTQYF. The CDR3, as DNA: TGTGCCAGCAGCTTAAGTCGGGGTAGCACAGATACGCAGTATTTT. The rearrangement links TRBV7-3 to TRBJ2-3, with D possibly being TRBD2 (5 bases). The CDR3 is made up of 15 amino acids. The V gene lost 1 base and the J gene lost 0 bases, with 8 bases spanning the gap. CDR1 SGHTA and CDR2 FQGTGA come from the germline V gene.

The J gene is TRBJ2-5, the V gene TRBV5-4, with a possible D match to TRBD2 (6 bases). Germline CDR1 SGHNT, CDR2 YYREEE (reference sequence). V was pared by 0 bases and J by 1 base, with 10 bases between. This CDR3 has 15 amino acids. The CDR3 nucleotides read TGTGCCAGCAGCTTGGCCTCGGGACTCCAAGAGACCCAGTACTTC. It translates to CASSLASGLQETQYF.

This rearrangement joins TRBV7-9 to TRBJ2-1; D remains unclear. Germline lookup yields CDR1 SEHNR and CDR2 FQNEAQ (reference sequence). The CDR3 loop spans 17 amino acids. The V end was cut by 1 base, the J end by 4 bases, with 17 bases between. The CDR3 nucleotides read TGTGCCAGCAGCTTAGGATCTATCGGAGTGATATACAATGAGCAGTTCTTC. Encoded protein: CASSLGSIGVIYNEQFF. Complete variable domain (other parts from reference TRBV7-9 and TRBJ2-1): DTGVSQNPRHKITKRGQNVTFRCDPISEHNRLYWYRQTLGQGPEFLTYFQNEAQLEKSRLLSDRFSAERPKGSFSTLEIQRTEQGDSAMYLCASSLGSIGVIYNEQFFGPGTRLTVL.

The CDR3 sequence is CASSLSLAGRDYEQYF. The CDR3 bases are TGTGCCAGCAGCTTATCGTTAGCGGGAAGGGACTACGAGCAGTACTTC. V and J are TRBV11-3 and TRBJ2-1; 8 nucleotides line up with TRBD2. The J call could be wrong; TRBJ2-7 is a better fit for the DNA end. The CDR3 sequence is 16 residues long. CDR1 SGHNT and CDR2 YENEEA come from the germline V gene.

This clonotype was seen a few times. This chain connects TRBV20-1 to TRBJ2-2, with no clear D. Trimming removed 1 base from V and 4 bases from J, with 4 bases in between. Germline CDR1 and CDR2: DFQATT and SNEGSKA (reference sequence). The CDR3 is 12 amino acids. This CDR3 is CSARGGTGELFF. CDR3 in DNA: TGCAGTGCTAGAGGCGGCACCGGGGAGCTGTTTTTT.